The clone carrying this TCR beta chain came up a few times. Its antigen is undetermined. Sequencing of the DNA from cultured CD4+ T cells was carried out with the Oncomine TCR Beta short-read assay. MiXCR, run by TCRdb on the PCR reads, gives a single entry per CDR3 protein. Here the sample spans under 20,000 distinct CDR3 sequences, about 39% being singletons. Trimming took off 4 bases at V and 6 bases at J, with 11 bases between the two ends. Germline CDR1 KGHDR, CDR2 SFDVKD. CDR3 length equals 13 residues. The sample originates from a study of vaccination and CD4 T cells after COVID-19. Study-wide background: From HCoV-229E, HCoV-OC43, HCoV-NL63 and SARS-CoV-2, overlapping spike peptides were used to stimulate the cells.

Regarding treatment: approximately 9-day PBMC culture with coronavirus spike peptide pools or control peptides (ViraFEST assay). Using peptide pools, antigen-specific T cells were expanded in ViraFEST before TCRs were sequenced. Sequenced here: CD4+ T cells from blood, cultured in vitro, sampled after SARS-CoV-2 vaccination. The receptor comes from a human donor who had recovered from COVID-19. The chain recombines TRBV24-1 with TRBJ1-2; D may be TRBD1 (5 bases). This CDR3 is CATSDGTLHGYTF. The DNA of the CDR3 is TGTGCCACCAGTGACGGGACTCTCCATGGCTACACCTTC.